This T cell receptor beta chain was sequenced during a study of T cell clones after liver transplantation. Background on the study: TCRbeta sequencing after a pre-transplant mixed lymphocyte reaction identified graft-donor-reactive clones, later tracked in post-transplant blood.

Some clones are missing from TCRdb's copy, which holds only in-frame ones; the method was immunoSEQ multiplex PCR. This table holds about 120,000 clones, about nine tenths found once. CD3+CD4+ and CD3+CD8+ cells were FACS-sorted from thawed unstimulated PBMCs. The germline gives CDR1 SGHRS, CDR2 YFSETQ. The CDR3 is 12 amino acids. Trimming stripped 3 bases from V and 7 bases from J, with 11 bases between. The V call is TRBV5-1, the J call TRBJ2-7; D might be TRBD2 (5 bases). This receptor was obtained from a human patient who received a liver transplant. Part of the T cells may come from the graft donor. Source: CD4+ T cells from blood, taken 12 months after liver transplant. CDR3 nucleotide sequence: TGCGCCAGCAGCTCGCTACCGGGGGAGCAGTACTTC. Protein product: CASSSLPGEQYF. Drawing the rest from reference TRBV5-1 and TRBJ2-7, the complete variable domain is KAGVTQTPRYLIKTRGQQVTLSCSPISGHRSVSWYQQTPGQGLQFLFEYFSETQRNKGNFPGRFSGRQFSNSRSEMNVSTLELGDSALYLCASSSLPGEQYFGPGTRLTVT.